This T cell receptor (beta chain) stems from a study of shared clonotypes between healthy human individuals. As for the study in general: Per donor, CD8 memory used one plate, CD8 naive used two, CD4 memory used three and CD4 naive used three.

Sequencing was performed with immunoSEQ multiplex PCR; in TCRdb, only in-frame clones are kept and a portion is missing. The table lists some 1.5 million clones, over 95% of them singletons, with over 1% in the top ten. Notes on this clone: Its cognate antigen is unknown.

Germline lookup yields CDR1 SGHDT and CDR2 YYEEEE. This CDR3 is built from 14 residues. Trimming shortened V by 9 bases and J by 6 bases, and 20 bases separated the two germline ends. Study-wide results and caveats: Between a handful of donors, naive CD4 clonotypes were shared at a level of approximately 5%. Estimated clonotype richness was generally higher in naive than memory subsets.

The sample taken for sequencing was naive CD4+ T cells sorted from blood. Subset described: CD45RA+ positively selected. The V gene is TRBV5-6, the J gene TRBJ2-3; D may be TRBD2 (6 bases). The TCR comes from a man aged 25 to 40 in good health. Here the CDR3 reads CATSPVGRRDTQYF. The CDR3, as DNA: TGTGCCACCTCCCCGGTGGGGAGGCGGGATACGCAGTATTTT.